One T cell receptor beta chain is described in this entry. No antigen is known for it. The data stem from a study of T cell repertoires in cytomegalovirus infection. Overall study context: Use of recently identified HLA-C-restricted and well-studied HLA-B-restricted CMV epitopes was part of the study.

TCRdb reanalysed the reads using MiXCR and keeps one entry per CDR3 protein. The repertoire holds 75,000 to 95,000 distinct CDR3 sequences, about half seen once, with approximately 93% in the top ten. Study-wide results and caveats: Cumulative frequency (of public TCR beta family members) identified carriers of CMV plus the relevant HLA.

Germline values: CDR1 SQVTM, CDR2 ANQGSEA. Trimming left V 5 bases short and J 2 bases short, with 10 bases between. The CDR3 length is 13 residues. The source of this sequence is a human donor in good health (CMV status not recorded). Some clones in this sample may be carry-over from other donors' samples. Here the sequenced sample was CD8+ T cells from cultured PBMCs, taken from culture after CMV antigen stimulation. The chain couples TRBV29-1 to TRBJ2-4; D may be TRBD2 (6 bases). The CDR3 reads CSVFGGTKNIQYF. The DNA of the CDR3 is TGCAGCGTTTTTGGGGGGACCAAAAACATTCAGTACTTC.